Below, 6 T cell receptor beta chains from the same sample are listed, as sequenced in a study of Ad26.COV2.S vaccination and SARS-CoV-2 variants. Clones were sequenced by immunoSEQ multiplex PCR, and TCRdb holds only the in-frame ones, with some missing. Among about 680,000 clones listed, about 90% were seen once. Regarding treatment: about 20 received Ad26.COV2.S at low or high dose, single or two shots; about 5 received placebo; per-sample allocation not given. Sampling was performed 63 days after the first vaccine or placebo injection. This sample comprised peripheral blood, obtained in a trial of Ad26.COV2.S vaccine versus placebo. The receptors were gathered from a person between 18 and 60 years old who received the Ad26.COV2.S COVID-19 vaccine or a placebo.

This chain links TRBV6-4 with TRBJ2-2; no definite D call. This CDR3 comprises 12 residues. V shed 2 bases and J shed 8 bases, with 6 bases lying between them. CDR1 and CDR2 (germline): MRHNA, SNTAGT. As DNA, the CDR3 is TGTGCCAGCAGTGACCCGACTGGGGAGCTGTTTTTT. It is translated as CASSDPTGELFF.

The chain couples TRBV21-1 to TRBJ1-2; whether TRBD1, the table's D call, matches the DNA was not checked. TRBV21-1 is given as a pseudogene. This CDR3 region has 17 residues. CDR3 in amino acids: CASSFRDRGSHLHGYTF. The CDR3 DNA reads TGTGCCAGCAGCTTCCGGGACAGGGGGTCCCATCTACATGGCTACACCTTC.

As DNA, the CDR3 is TGTGCCAGCAGCTTAGGAGCCATTGGCAATCAGCCCCAGCATTTT. This gives the protein CASSLGAIGNQPQHF. The chain has TRBV7-2 and TRBJ1-5, with unresolved D. The CDR3 length is 15 residues. V lost 1 base to trimming and J lost 2 bases, with 9 bases between them. Germline-derived CDR1 and CDR2 are SGHTA and FQGNSA. The variable domain in full, with the rest retrieved from reference TRBV7-2 and TRBJ1-5, is GAGVSQSPSNKVTEKGKDVELRCDPISGHTALYWYRQSLGQGLEFLIYFQGNSAPDKSGLPSDRFSAERTGGSVSTLTIQRTQQEDSAVYLCASSLGAIGNQPQHFGDGTRLSIL.

This clone turned up a few times. The chain joins TRBV5-1 to TRBJ2-3, with D possibly being TRBD2 (6 bases). The CDR3 runs 15 residues. The V end lost 0 bases, the J end lost 4 bases, and 12 bases lay between the germline ends. The germline gives CDR1 SGHRS, CDR2 YFSETQ. The CDR3 reads CASSLGLASPDTQYF. The DNA of the CDR3 is TGCGCCAGCAGCTTGGGGCTAGCGTCGCCAGATACGCAGTATTTT.

This chain uses TRBV7-9 with TRBJ1-1; D unresolved. This CDR3 comprises 14 residues. The germline V and J ends were trimmed by 7 bases and 1 base, with 13 bases remaining between them. Germline V gives CDR1 SEHNR, CDR2 FQNEAQ (reference sequence). The CDR3 DNA reads TGTGCCAGCAATATTCGGGATGGGAACACTGAAGCTTTCTTT. As protein: CASNIRDGNTEAFF.

The V call is TRBV29-1, the J call TRBJ1-6; a possible D gene is TRBD1 (6 bases). The length of the CDR3 is 13 residues. Trimming stripped 6 bases from V and 10 bases from J, with 16 bases between. Germline CDR1 reads SQVTM; CDR2 reads ANQGSEA. The CDR3 reads CSVGETGSSPLHF. In nucleotides, the CDR3 is TGCAGCGTCGGGGAGACAGGCTCCTCACCCCTCCACTTT.